A single sample gave rise to the 17 T cell receptor beta chains below, sequenced in a study of graft-versus-host responses after intestinal transplantation. These receptors have no known antigen. Produced via immunoSEQ multiplex PCR; TCRdb's table is partial and in-frame only. This table holds about 89,000 clones, 85% to 95% found once. The specimen comprised unstimulated CD8+ T cells sorted from spleen or lymph node cells, sampled before intestinal transplant. The receptors derive from a human donor who received an intestinal transplant.

On this clone itself: Additional DNA sequences in this sample encode the identical CDR3. This chain uses TRBV4-3 with TRBJ1-2; D gene unclear. V gave up 1 base and J gave up 6 bases, with 6 bases separating them. This CDR3 has 12 amino acids. From germline, CDR1 is LGHNA and CDR2 YSLEER. CDR3 sequence reads: CASSQGAHGYTF. The CDR3 bases are TGCGCCAGCAGCCAAGGAGCGCATGGCTACACCTTC.

CDR3 loop: CASSMASGGTEAFF. As DNA, the CDR3 is TGTGCCAGTAGTATGGCCTCGGGGGGCACTGAAGCTTTCTTT. The V and J genes are TRBV19 and TRBJ1-1; D may be TRBD1 (5 bases). Germline V gene sequence: CDR1 LNHDA, CDR2 SQIVND (reference sequence). Between the trimmed V and J ends, which lost 3 bases and 4 bases, there was a span of 12 bases. The CDR3 has 14 residues. Full variable domain (outside the CDR3, taken from reference TRBV19 and TRBJ1-1): DGGITQSPKYLFRKEGQNVTLSCEQNLNHDAMYWYRQDPGQGLRLIYYSQIVNDFQKGDIAEGYSVSREKKESFPLTVTSAQKNPTAFYLCASSMASGGTEAFFGQGTRLTVV.

V is TRBV7-9 and J is TRBJ2-5; D is perhaps TRBD1 (6 bases). The V gene lost 0 bases and the J gene lost 3 bases, with 8 bases spanning the gap. The germline gives CDR1 SEHNR, CDR2 FQNEAQ (reference sequence). The CDR3 spans 14 residues. The CDR3 nucleotides are TGTGCCAGCAGCTTAGCGGACAGTGAAGAGACCCAGTACTTC. Its translation: CASSLADSEETQYF.

This chain links TRBV7-9 with TRBJ1-4; 7 positions agree with TRBD1. The CDR3 extends over 15 amino acids. Germline CDR1 SEHNR, CDR2 FQNEAQ (reference sequence). V dropped 5 bases and J dropped 6; count of bases not matched to a gene: 9. CDR3 loop: CASSRSRTGDEKLFF. The DNA of the CDR3 is TGTGCCAGCAGCCGGTCCCGGACAGGAGATGAAAAACTGTTTTTT.

This clone came up once. This chain joins TRBV27 and TRBJ2-3, with 9 bases aligning to TRBD2. The germline gives CDR1 MNHEY, CDR2 SMNVEV (reference sequence). The junction had 6 bases not matched to a gene; V was cut back by 5 bases and J by 3 bases. The CDR3 contains 15 residues. DNA of the CDR3: TGTGCCAGCAGTCCATCCGCGGGAGGGACAGATACGCAGTATTTT. Protein: CASSPSAGGTDTQYF.

Of note for this clone: Other DNA variants within this sample encode the same CDR3. CDR3 amino acids: CASSQDRVGYGYTF. DNA of the CDR3: TGCGCCAGCAGCCAAGACAGGGTTGGCTATGGCTACACCTTC. The gene calls are TRBV4-3 and TRBJ1-2; the D gene is possibly TRBD1 (5 bases). The CDR3 is 14 residues long. The germline gives CDR1 LGHNA, CDR2 YSLEER. Trimming cost V 0 bases and J 4 bases, with 9 bases left between them.

This clone was seen only once. The J gene is TRBJ1-6, the V gene TRBV9; D not resolved. V lost 4 bases to trimming and J lost 5 bases, with 13 bases between them. CDR1 and CDR2 from the germline V gene are SGDLS and YYNGEE. This CDR3 has 15 residues. The CDR3 nucleotides are TGTGCCAGCAGCCCCAACCTCGAGGATAATTCACCCCTCCACTTT. Its protein is CASSPNLEDNSPLHF.

The rearrangement joins TRBV14 to TRBJ1-1; tentative D call: TRBD1 (6 bases). The CDR3 spans 11 residues. Trimming removed 4 bases from V and 10 bases from J, with 10 bases in between. Germline CDR1 SGHDN, CDR2 FVKESK. The DNA for the CDR3 is TGTGCCAGCAGCCTAGGCAGGGGAGCTTTCTTT. Translation: CASSLGRGAFF.

This chain connects TRBV7-2 to TRBJ2-2; a possible D gene is TRBD1 (6 bases). The CDR3 spans 15 residues. Germline V gene lookup returns CDR1 SGHTA and CDR2 FQGNSA. Deletions cut 3 bases from V and 7 bases from J, with 15 bases between. The CDR3 DNA reads as TGTGCCAGCAGCTTTACAGCAGGGGCGGACGGGGAGCTGTTTTTT. Its protein is CASSFTAGADGELFF.

CDR3 sequence reads: CASSYLLAGQETQYF. The CDR3 nucleotides are TGTGCCAGCAGTTACTTACTAGCGGGGCAAGAGACCCAGTACTTC. This chain joins TRBV6-5 and TRBJ2-5; 10 bases agree with TRBD2. V lost 1 base and J lost 2; bases outside the gene matches: 1. Per the germline V gene, CDR1 is MNHEY and CDR2 is SVGAGI. CDR3 size: 15 residues.

V gene TRBV7-8 combines with J gene TRBJ2-1; 8 positions agree with TRBD2. The CDR3 is 15 residues long. The V gene's germline CDR1 is SGHVS and CDR2 FQNEAQ. V shed 0 bases, J shed 6 bases, and the junction held 4 bases outside the gene matches. CDR3 nucleotides: TGTGCCAGCAGCTTAGCGCTCGGGGGGGGCAATGAGCAGTTCTTC. Translation gives CASSLALGGGNEQFF.

This CDR3 reads CASSPGGVMNTEAFF. In DNA, the CDR3 is TGTGCCAGCAGCCCCGGGGGGGTCATGAACACTGAAGCTTTCTTT. The V and J genes are TRBV7-8 and TRBJ1-1; D is perhaps TRBD1 (5 bases). Deletions cut 5 bases from V and 0 bases from J, with 13 bases between. The CDR3 extends over 15 amino acids. The germline V gene encodes CDR1 SGHVS and CDR2 FQNEAQ.

This chain uses TRBV4-1 with TRBJ1-4; D possibly corresponds to TRBD1 (5 bases). This CDR3 spans 17 amino acids. Trimming took off 1 base at V and 3 bases at J, with 15 bases between the two ends. CDR1 is MGHRA, CDR2 YSYEKL, per germline. CDR3 sequence: CASSQVGRGLSNEKLFF. CDR3 nucleotides: TGCGCCAGCAGCCAAGTGGGGAGGGGTCTTTCTAATGAAAAACTGTTTTTT.

This chain links TRBV30 with TRBJ1-1, with a tentative D call TRBD1 (6 bases). Trimming removed 1 base at V and 5 bases at J, with 20 bases between. CDR1 and CDR2 (germline): GTSNPN, SVGIG (reference sequence). This CDR3 comprises 16 residues. CDR3 protein: CAWSGIPQGGRTEAFF. Here the CDR3 DNA reads TGTGCCTGGAGTGGGATACCACAGGGCGGGCGGACTGAAGCTTTCTTT.

The genes are TRBV30 and TRBJ1-1; D is perhaps TRBD1 (5 bases). Germline values: CDR1 GTSNPN, CDR2 SVGIG (reference sequence). The CDR3 sequence is 12 residues long. V was trimmed by 7 bases and J by 0 bases, leaving 9 bases between them. The CDR3 nucleotides are TGTGCCTCGACAGCCATGAACACTGAAGCTTTCTTT. Residues: CASTAMNTEAFF. The full variable domain, with the rest looked up from reference TRBV30 and TRBJ1-1, is SQTIHQWPATLVQPVGSPLSLECTVEGTSNPNLYWYRQAAGRGLQLLFYSVGIGQISSEVPQNLSASRPQDRQFILSSKKLLLSDSGFYLCASTAMNTEAFFGQGTRLTVV.

CDR3 loop: CATSDTGGSDSPLHF. CDR3 DNA sequence: TGTGCCACCAGCGATACAGGGGGCAGTGATTCACCCCTCCACTTT. This chain links TRBV15 with TRBJ1-6, with 9 positions matching TRBD1. CDR3 size: 15 residues. The germline CDR1 and CDR2 sequences are LNHNV and YYDKDF (reference sequence). Germline trimming cut 5 bases from V and 8 bases from J; bases unmatched to any gene: 7. Based on the CDR3 plus reference TRBV15 and TRBJ1-6, the full variable domain is DAMVIQNPRYQVTQFGKPVTLSCSQTLNHNVMYWYQQKSSQAPKLLFHYYDKDFNNEADTPDNFQSRRPNTSFCFLDIRSPGLGDTAMYLCATSDTGGSDSPLHFGNGTRLTVT.

The chain joins TRBV19 to TRBJ2-7; D may be TRBD1 (6 bases). Looked up from germline, CDR1 is LNHDA and CDR2 is SQIVND (reference sequence). The CDR3 loop spans 14 amino acids. The V and J ends lost 1 base and 4 bases respectively, with 11 bases between them. CDR3 DNA sequence: TGTGCCAGTAGTATAGTCGGACAGCCATACGAGCAGTACTTC. It encodes CASSIVGQPYEQYF.